Shown below are 8 T cell receptor beta chains from a single sample sequenced in a study of beta chain features in type 1 diabetes. The entirety of the isolated RNA underwent reverse transcription, so expressed TCRB transcripts were sequenced. This table comes from immunoSEQ multiplex PCR, and its TCRdb copy is limited to in-frame clones, with some not included. The repertoire consists of 620,000 or so clones, with roughly 15% occurring once and the leading ten covering more than 0.08%. What was sequenced was naive CD4+ T cells from blood. These receptors were obtained from a man aged 18-30 years in good health.

The chain has TRBV15 and TRBJ1-5; D is undetermined. The CDR3 length is 12 residues. V was shortened by 0 bases and J by 6 bases, with 3 bases between the two germline ends. Germline CDR1 LNHNV, CDR2 YYDKDF (reference sequence). CDR3: CATSRDRQPQHF. The CDR3 DNA reads as TGTGCCACCAGCAGAGATCGTCAGCCCCAGCATTTT.

The J gene is TRBJ2-6, the V gene TRBV30; D might be TRBD2 (7 bases). Germline assignment: CDR1 GTSNPN and CDR2 SVGIG (reference sequence). V was clipped by 2 bases and J by 0 bases, with 17 bases between them. The CDR3 contains 18 residues. The CDR3 nucleotides are TGTGCCTGGAGTACCGGGGGGCTCGGGGCCTCTGGGGCCAACGTCCTGACTTTC. This codes for CAWSTGGLGASGANVLTF.

The chain uses TRBV4-3 and TRBJ2-2, with 7 bases fitting TRBD1. The CDR3 has 17 residues. The germline CDR1 and CDR2 sequences are LGHNA and YSLEER. With V trimmed by 0 bases and J by 4 bases, 8 bases remained unmatched. CDR3 DNA sequence: TGCGCCAGCAGCCAAGAGACAGGGTTAGCGAGCACCGGGGAGCTGTTTTTT. Translated, it gives CASSQETGLASTGELFF.

V gene TRBV9 combines with J gene TRBJ1-2; D is possibly TRBD1 (5 bases). The V end lost 6 bases, the J end lost 4 bases, and 13 bases lay between the germline ends. Germline V gives CDR1 SGDLS, CDR2 YYNGEE. CDR3 length: 13 amino acids. The CDR3 bases are TGTGCCAGCAAGAGGGGCTGGGGCTATGGCTACACCTTC. It is translated as CASKRGWGYGYTF.

V usage is TRBV28 and J usage is TRBJ2-7; D may be TRBD2 (6 bases). V was trimmed by 7 bases and J by 1 base, leaving 26 bases between them. The CDR3 extends over 18 amino acids. Germline-derived CDR1 and CDR2 are MDHEN and SYDVKM. The CDR3 region has the DNA TGTGCCAGCACCGTCCGGCCGGGGAGACGGGAGTTATCCTACGAGCAGTACTTC. Amino acid sequence: CASTVRPGRRELSYEQYF.

This clone was found many times. The rearrangement uses TRBV10-3 and TRBJ2-5; TRBD2 matches at 13 bases. Germline CDR1 is ENHRY and CDR2 is SYGVKD. There are 14 residues in the CDR3. Trimming cost V 10 bases and J 5 bases; bases outside gene matches: 7. CDR3 nucleotides: TGTGCCACCGGACTAGCGGGGGCTCGGGAGACCCAGTACTTC. Translated, it gives CATGLAGARETQYF.

V is TRBV7-2 and J is TRBJ1-2; D possibly corresponds to TRBD1 (5 bases). The V end lost 5 bases, the J end lost 2 bases, and 9 bases lay between the germline ends. CDR1 and CDR2 from the germline V gene are SGHTA and FQGNSA. The CDR3 is 13 amino acids. In DNA, the CDR3 is TGTGCCAGCAGCAACGACAGAAACTATGGCTACACCTTC. Residues: CASSNDRNYGYTF. Full variable domain (outside the CDR3, taken from reference TRBV7-2 and TRBJ1-2): GAGVSQSPSNKVTEKGKDVELRCDPISGHTALYWYRQSLGQGLEFLIYFQGNSAPDKSGLPSDRFSAERTGGSVSTLTIQRTQQEDSAVYLCASSNDRNYGYTFGSGTRLTVV.

This clone was seen more than once but under ten times. The rearrangement joins TRBV9 to TRBJ2-3, with 12 bases aligning to TRBD2. The germline CDR1 and CDR2 sequences are SGDLS and YYNGEE. Trimming took 4 bases from V and 2 from J; bases not matched to a gene: 2. The CDR3 totals 15 residues. CDR3 residues: CASSTSGGNTDTQYF. The CDR3 region has the DNA TGTGCCAGCAGCACTAGCGGGGGGAACACAGATACGCAGTATTTT.